The 32 T cell receptor beta chains presented below share a single source sample, sequenced in a study of blood T cell repertoires in COVID-19. Assay used: immunoSEQ multiplex PCR; TCRdb lists only in-frame clones, some missing. This table holds some 310,000 clones, about 90% found once. The sample consisted of peripheral blood. These receptors were obtained from a woman aged 25 to 39 with COVID-19, enrolled during active disease.

V and J are TRBV10-3 and TRBJ1-5; TRBD1 agrees at 7 bases. Unmatched junction bases numbered 6, after V lost 3 bases and J lost 4 bases. Germline V lookup: CDR1 ENHRY, CDR2 SYGVKD. The CDR3 runs to 15 residues. This chain's CDR3 is CAISEPGTVNQPQHF. CDR3 DNA sequence: TGTGCCATCAGTGAACCCGGGACAGTTAATCAGCCCCAGCATTTT.

The gene calls are TRBV7-2 and TRBJ2-5; 7 bases are shared with TRBD1. The V gene end was trimmed by 5 bases and the J gene end by 3 bases; junction bases not matched to a gene: 6. The CDR3 runs to 14 residues. CDR1 is SGHTA, CDR2 FQGNSA, per germline. The CDR3 DNA reads as TGTGCCAGCAGCCGTGGGGACAGAAAAGAGACCCAGTACTTC. It yields the protein CASSRGDRKETQYF.

This clone showed up just once. The chain employs TRBV4-1 and TRBJ1-1, with no clear D. The germline CDR1 and CDR2 sequences are MGHRA and YSYEKL. The CDR3 has 13 residues. The germline V and J ends were trimmed by 4 bases and 0 bases, with 6 bases remaining between them. The CDR3 sequence: CASSPAVNTEAFF. CDR3 bases: TGCGCCAGCAGCCCCGCAGTGAACACTGAAGCTTTCTTT.

V gene TRBV27 combines with J gene TRBJ2-6, with D uncertain. Germline CDR1 MNHEY, CDR2 SMNVEV (reference sequence). V lost 5 bases to trimming and J lost 4 bases, with 12 bases between them. This CDR3 comprises 15 residues. The CDR3 is CASSPLTRGANVLTF. The DNA for the CDR3 is TGTGCCAGCAGTCCACTTACGCGGGGGGCCAACGTCCTGACTTTC.

V and J are TRBV28 and TRBJ1-6, with 9 bases that match TRBD1. V lost 6 bases, J lost 7 bases, and 4 bases stayed unmatched. The germline gives CDR1 MDHEN, CDR2 SYDVKM. The CDR3 spans 14 residues. CDR3 DNA: TGTGCCAGCAGATCCGGGACAGGGAATTCACCCCTCCACTTT. Translation: CASRSGTGNSPLHF.

This sequence joins TRBV2 and TRBJ2-1; 12 bases agree with TRBD2. Germline values: CDR1 SNHLY, CDR2 FYNNEI. The CDR3 sequence is 15 residues long. J gave up 7 bases and V 6 bases, and 7 bases lay outside the gene matches. The CDR3 DNA reads as TGTGCCAGCAGCGCAGGACTAGCGGGAACTAATGAGCAGTTCTTC. It yields the protein CASSAGLAGTNEQFF. Variable domain in full (rest from reference TRBV2 and TRBJ2-1): EPEVTQTPSHQVTQMGQEVILRCVPISNHLYFYWYRQILGQKVEFLVSFYNNEISEKSEIFDDQFSVERPDGSNFTLKIRSTKLEDSAMYFCASSAGLAGTNEQFFGPGTRLTVL.

The J gene is TRBJ1-1, the V gene TRBV3-1 (or the pseudogene TRBV3-2); no reliable D call. V lost 1 base, J lost 3 bases, and 15 bases lay in between. This CDR3 region has 16 residues. Per the germline V gene, CDR1 is LGHDT and CDR2 is YNNKEL (reference sequence). Here the CDR3 DNA reads TGTGCCAGCAGCCAAGTAAGGATGGCAGGATACACTGAAGCTTTCTTT. This gives the protein CASSQVRMAGYTEAFF.

V gene TRBV10-2 combines with J gene TRBJ1-5; D uncertain. CDR3 length equals 14 residues. Germline lookup yields CDR1 WSHSY and CDR2 SAAADI. V shed 3 bases and J shed 0 bases, with 6 bases lying between them. Here the CDR3 reads CASSEGGSNQPQHF. The CDR3 coding sequence is TGCGCCAGCAGTGAAGGCGGTAGCAATCAGCCCCAGCATTTT.

The chain has TRBV3-1 (or the pseudogene TRBV3-2) and TRBJ1-2, with TRBD1 identical over 10 bases. CDR3 length: 14 amino acids. CDR1 and CDR2 (germline): LGHDT, YNNKEL (reference sequence). The V and J ends lost 4 bases and 7 bases, in that order; junction bases with no gene match: 6. CDR3 sequence: CASSLPGQGLGYTF. The CDR3 DNA sequence: TGTGCCAGCAGCCTTCCGGGACAGGGGCTTGGCTACACCTTC.

The rearrangement uses TRBV7-2 and TRBJ2-7, with 7 bases that match TRBD1. The CDR3 is 14 amino acids. V was clipped by 4 bases and J by 1 base; unmatched bases: 4. Germline assignment: CDR1 SGHTA and CDR2 FQGNSA. The CDR3 DNA sequence: TGTGCCAGCAGCTCTACGACAGGGTCCTACGAGCAGTACTTC. Its translation is CASSSTTGSYEQYF.

The V call is TRBV5-1, the J call TRBJ2-1; 12 bases map to TRBD2. Germline-derived CDR1 and CDR2 are SGHRS and YFSETQ. With V trimmed by 1 base and J by 4 bases, 0 bases remained unmatched. This CDR3 has 15 residues. The CDR3 sequence: CASSLLAGGYNEQFF. In nucleotides, the CDR3 is TGCGCCAGCAGCTTGCTAGCGGGAGGGTACAATGAGCAGTTCTTC.

The J gene is TRBJ1-2, the V gene TRBV27, with D possibly being TRBD1 (5 bases). Germline-derived CDR1 and CDR2 are MNHEY and SMNVEV (reference sequence). The length of the CDR3 is 14 residues. With 1 base removed from V and 2 bases from J, the gap between germline ends came to 8 bases. CDR3 nucleotides: TGTGCCAGCAGTTTATGGGGCCAGAACTATGGCTACACCTTC. As protein: CASSLWGQNYGYTF.

The sample holds many counts of this clone. The rearrangement joins TRBV7-3 to TRBJ2-2, with D maybe TRBD2 (6 bases). Germline CDR1 and CDR2: SGHTA and FQGTGA. The CDR3 is made up of 18 amino acids. V lost 6 bases, J lost 0 bases, and 20 bases lay in between. Here the CDR3 DNA reads TGTGCCAGCAGGCTTCAGGCGGGGCTTAGCGCGAACACCGGGGAGCTGTTTTTT. Residues: CASRLQAGLSANTGELFF. Combining the CDR3 with reference TRBV7-3 and TRBJ2-2 gives the whole variable domain GAGVSQTPSNKVTEKGKYVELRCDPISGHTALYWYRQSLGQGPEFLIYFQGTGAADDSGLPNDRFFAVRPEGSVSTLKIQRTERGDSAVYLCASRLQAGLSANTGELFFGEGSRLTVL.

V and J are TRBV19 and TRBJ2-3, with D tentatively TRBD1 (7 bases). Germline V CDR1 and CDR2: LNHDA, SQIVND (reference sequence). The CDR3 length is 16 residues. V was clipped by 4 bases and J by 8 bases, with 22 bases between them. The CDR3 reads CASSTRTGSSDGTQYF. Here the CDR3 DNA reads TGTGCCAGTAGTACCAGGACAGGTTCTAGCGATGGTACGCAGTATTTT.

The chain carries TRBV15 and TRBJ2-1, with 10 bases aligning to TRBD2. Germline CDR1 reads LNHNV; CDR2 reads YYDKDF (reference sequence). This CDR3 region has 16 residues. The V and J ends lost 5 bases and 7 bases, in that order; junction bases with no gene match: 11. The CDR3 sequence is CATSGGPLAGGNEQFF. The CDR3 DNA reads as TGTGCCACCAGCGGAGGTCCCTTAGCGGGGGGTAATGAGCAGTTCTTC.

The chain carries TRBV29-1 and TRBJ1-2; a possible D gene is TRBD1 (6 bases). The CDR3 extends over 13 amino acids. V was clipped by 3 bases and J by 5 bases, with 13 bases between them. Germline CDR1 and CDR2: SQVTM and ANQGSEA. In DNA form, the CDR3 reads TGCAGCGTTGACTCGGGGGGCGCTTATGGCTACACCTTC. Translated: CSVDSGGAYGYTF.

V gene TRBV19 combines with J gene TRBJ1-2; D remains unclear. V was pared by 5 bases and J by 0 bases, with 13 bases between. The germline CDR1 and CDR2 sequences are LNHDA and SQIVND (reference sequence). This CDR3 region has 15 residues. In nucleotides, the CDR3 is TGTGCCAGTAGTCCGCAATTACATACTAACTATGGCTACACCTTC. It translates to CASSPQLHTNYGYTF.

This chain links TRBV5-1 with TRBJ1-1; 10 positions match TRBD1. Germline CDR1 SGHRS, CDR2 YFSETQ. Trimming at V came to 3 bases and at J to 5 bases, leaving 4 bases not matched to a gene. This CDR3 spans 14 amino acids. CDR3 sequence reads: CASSYGDRGTEAFF. The CDR3 DNA reads as TGCGCCAGCAGCTACGGGGACAGGGGTACTGAAGCTTTCTTT.

The V gene is TRBV18, the J gene TRBJ2-2, with 9 bases identical to TRBD1. CDR1 KGHSH and CDR2 LQKENI come from the germline V gene. Trimming took 1 base from V and 6 from J; bases not matched to a gene: 21. The CDR3 length is 21 residues. CDR3 amino acids: CASSPLGVPDRGAVFPGELFF. CDR3 in DNA: TGTGCCAGCTCACCACTCGGGGTACCGGACAGGGGCGCAGTATTCCCCGGGGAGCTGTTTTTT.

V gene TRBV10-2 combines with J gene TRBJ1-4; 7 nucleotides line up with TRBD1. Trimming cost V 0 bases and J 8 bases; bases outside gene matches: 9. The CDR3 loop spans 16 amino acids. Germline loops: CDR1 WSHSY, CDR2 SAAADI. The CDR3 region is CASSESLGQGGEKLFF. CDR3 nucleotides: TGCGCCAGCAGTGAGTCTTTGGGCCAGGGGGGAGAAAAACTGTTTTTT.

The V gene is TRBV12-5, the J gene TRBJ1-3; D is unclear. Trimming cost V 1 base and J 3 bases, with 13 bases left between them. The germline V gene has CDR1 LGHNT and CDR2 FRNRAP. The CDR3 has 16 amino acids. The CDR3 region has the DNA TGTGCTAGTGGTTTGGGGCACGGAGAGAGTGGAAACACCATATATTTT. Its translation: CASGLGHGESGNTIYF.

V and J are TRBV28 and TRBJ2-3; 7 bases line up with TRBD2. J gave up 1 base and V 11 bases, and 6 bases lay outside the gene matches. Looked up from germline, CDR1 is MDHEN and CDR2 is SYDVKM. The CDR3 loop spans 13 amino acids. As DNA, the CDR3 is TGTGCCGGGAGGGGCCATCGCACAGATACGCAGTATTTT. Its translation: CAGRGHRTDTQYF. Drawing the rest from reference TRBV28 and TRBJ2-3, the complete variable domain is DVKVTQSSRYLVKRTGEKVFLECVQDMDHENMFWYRQDPGLGLRLIYFSYDVKMKEKGDIPEGYSVSREKKERFSLILESASTNQTSMYLCAGRGHRTDTQYFGPGTRLTVL.

This clone appeared a single time. The chain couples TRBV19 to TRBJ2-1; 7 nucleotides match TRBD2. Germline values: CDR1 LNHDA, CDR2 SQIVND (reference sequence). J gave up 9 bases and V 2 bases, and 10 bases lay outside the gene matches. This CDR3 is 15 amino acids long. The CDR3 DNA is TGTGCCAGTAGTATATGGGCGGGAGAGGCGGCTGAGCAGTTCTTC. Protein product: CASSIWAGEAAEQFF. The full variable domain, in which reference TRBV19 and TRBJ2-1 provide the parts outside the CDR3, is DGGITQSPKYLFRKEGQNVTLSCEQNLNHDAMYWYRQDPGQGLRLIYYSQIVNDFQKGDIAEGYSVSREKKESFPLTVTSAQKNPTAFYLCASSIWAGEAAEQFFGPGTRLTVL.

The count of this clone is one. V is TRBV28 and J is TRBJ2-7, with D tentatively TRBD2 (6 bases). Germline assignment: CDR1 MDHEN and CDR2 SYDVKM. Trimming pared 10 bases from V and 3 bases from J, leaving 22 bases between. This CDR3 spans 15 amino acids. The CDR3 spells CATAGSSGLLYEQYF. The DNA for the CDR3 is TGTGCCACGGCGGGGAGCTCCGGTCTGCTCTACGAGCAGTACTTC.

J is TRBJ2-2 and V is TRBV5-1; a weak D match, TRBD2 (5 bases). Germline V gene lookup returns CDR1 SGHRS and CDR2 YFSETQ. This CDR3 has 14 residues. The germline V and J ends were trimmed by 2 bases and 0 bases, with 5 bases remaining between them. The CDR3 DNA is TGCGCCAGCAGCTTCGGGGCGAACACCGGGGAGCTGTTTTTT. Amino acids: CASSFGANTGELFF.

In nucleotides, the CDR3 is TGTGCCAGCAGCCTAGCTGGAGATACGCAGTATTTT. It encodes CASSLAGDTQYF. The chain joins TRBV2 to TRBJ2-3, with D perhaps TRBD2 (5 bases). This CDR3 comprises 12 residues. The V gene lost 6 bases and the J gene lost 5 bases, with 9 bases spanning the gap. CDR1 SNHLY and CDR2 FYNNEI come from the germline V gene. Full variable domain (outside the CDR3, taken from reference TRBV2 and TRBJ2-3): EPEVTQTPSHQVTQMGQEVILRCVPISNHLYFYWYRQILGQKVEFLVSFYNNEISEKSEIFDDQFSVERPDGSNFTLKIRSTKLEDSAMYFCASSLAGDTQYFGPGTRLTVL.

This clone was found a few times. The rearrangement uses TRBV11-2 and TRBJ1-4; D uncertain. The V gene's germline CDR1 is SGHAT and CDR2 FQNNGV. The CDR3 consists of 14 residues. V was clipped by 2 bases and J by 3 bases, with 7 bases between them. CDR3 nucleotides: TGTGCCAGCAGCTTAACTTCGGCTAATGAAAAACTGTTTTTT. This translates into CASSLTSANEKLFF. Complete variable domain (other parts from reference TRBV11-2 and TRBJ1-4): EAGVAQSPRYKIIEKRQSVAFWCNPISGHATLYWYQQILGQGPKLLIQFQNNGVVDDSQLPKDRFSAERLKGVDSTLKIQPAKLEDSAVYLCASSLTSANEKLFFGSGTQLSVL.

The V and J genes are TRBV30 and TRBJ2-1, with a tentative D call TRBD2 (5 bases). The CDR3 spans 11 residues. V shed 0 bases and J shed 8 bases, with 5 bases lying between them. The germline CDR1 and CDR2 sequences are GTSNPN and SVGIG (reference sequence). CDR3 in DNA: TGTGCCTGGAGTGTGGAGGATGAGCAGTTCTTC. Translation: CAWSVEDEQFF.

V and J are TRBV2 and TRBJ2-7, with TRBD1 as a possible D gene (6 bases). Trimming left V 4 bases short and J 0 bases short, with 13 bases between. Germline CDR1 and CDR2: SNHLY and FYNNEI. This CDR3 contains 15 residues. In DNA form, the CDR3 reads TGTGCCAGCAGTGCCGGGAACAGGGCCTCCTACGAGCAGTACTTC. This codes for CASSAGNRASYEQYF.

The chain carries TRBV3-1 (or the pseudogene TRBV3-2) and TRBJ2-5; D gene ambiguous. Per germline, CDR1 LGHDT and CDR2 YNNKEL (reference sequence). The V end lost 0 bases, the J end lost 1 base, and 9 bases lay between the germline ends. The CDR3 runs 15 residues. DNA for the CDR3: TGTGCCAGCAGCCAAGATTACCGGAGCCAAGAGACCCAGTACTTC. Protein product: CASSQDYRSQETQYF.

The V gene is TRBV7-9, the J gene TRBJ1-2; perhaps TRBD1 as D (6 bases). In germline, CDR1 is SEHNR, CDR2 FQNEAQ (reference sequence). This CDR3 region has 14 residues. Trimming shortened V by 1 base and J by 4 bases, and 10 bases separated the two germline ends. CDR3 nucleotide sequence: TGTGCCAGCAGCTTAGGGGGGCTTGGCTATGGCTACACCTTC. Translating gives CASSLGGLGYGYTF.

The chain is built from TRBV15 and TRBJ2-5; 8 bases map to TRBD1. J gave up 5 bases and V 0 bases, and 5 bases lay outside the gene matches. This CDR3 region has 15 residues. CDR1 and CDR2 from the germline V gene are LNHNV and YYDKDF (reference sequence). In nucleotides, the CDR3 is TGTGCCACCAGCAGAGACAGGGGGCTTGGTGAGACCCAGTACTTC. Translated, it gives CATSRDRGLGETQYF.